The entry below describes one T cell receptor (beta chain). This specimen belongs to a study of blood T cell repertoires in COVID-19. About the research overall: Sources were T cells, B-cell-depleted T cells, or PBMCs; the material itself was cDNA or gDNA.

CDR3 length equals 15 residues. V dropped 0 bases and J dropped 6 bases, with 15 bases sitting between them. Germline V gene data show CDR1 as LNHDA and CDR2 as SQIVND (reference sequence). Source study methods: By means of reference gene primer amplification, nucleated cell counts were estimated. Here immunoSEQ multiplex PCR was the method, and the copy in TCRdb shows in-frame clones only, minus some. The DNA gave D and trimming, while V, J and clone size come from that table. This table holds 55,000 to 80,000 clones, roughly nine tenths found once. The sequencing sample was made of peripheral blood. The sequence came from a man of 80 years or more with acute or convalescent COVID-19. The gene calls are TRBV19 and TRBJ2-7, with a weak D call TRBD1 (6 bases). The CDR3 bases are TGTGCCAGTAGTATAGATGCAGGGGCGGCGCGCGAGCAGTACTTC. Translated, it gives CASSIDAGAAREQYF.